This T cell receptor beta chain was sequenced during a study of blood T cell repertoires in COVID-19. The CDR3 runs 13 residues. Trimming took 6 bases from V and 1 from J; bases not matched to a gene: 0. Clones were read by immunoSEQ multiplex PCR, and TCRdb kept only the in-frame ones, dropping some. The sample has some 250,000 clones; approximately 86% are singletons. The genes are TRBV12-3 or TRBV12-4 and TRBJ1-5, with 7 bases matching TRBD1. This TCR derives from a man between 60 and 75 years old who had recovered from COVID-19. The sample taken for sequencing was peripheral blood. Here the CDR3 DNA reads TGTGCCAGCAGGGACAGGAGCAATCAGCCCCAGCATTTT. As protein: CASRDRSNQPQHF.